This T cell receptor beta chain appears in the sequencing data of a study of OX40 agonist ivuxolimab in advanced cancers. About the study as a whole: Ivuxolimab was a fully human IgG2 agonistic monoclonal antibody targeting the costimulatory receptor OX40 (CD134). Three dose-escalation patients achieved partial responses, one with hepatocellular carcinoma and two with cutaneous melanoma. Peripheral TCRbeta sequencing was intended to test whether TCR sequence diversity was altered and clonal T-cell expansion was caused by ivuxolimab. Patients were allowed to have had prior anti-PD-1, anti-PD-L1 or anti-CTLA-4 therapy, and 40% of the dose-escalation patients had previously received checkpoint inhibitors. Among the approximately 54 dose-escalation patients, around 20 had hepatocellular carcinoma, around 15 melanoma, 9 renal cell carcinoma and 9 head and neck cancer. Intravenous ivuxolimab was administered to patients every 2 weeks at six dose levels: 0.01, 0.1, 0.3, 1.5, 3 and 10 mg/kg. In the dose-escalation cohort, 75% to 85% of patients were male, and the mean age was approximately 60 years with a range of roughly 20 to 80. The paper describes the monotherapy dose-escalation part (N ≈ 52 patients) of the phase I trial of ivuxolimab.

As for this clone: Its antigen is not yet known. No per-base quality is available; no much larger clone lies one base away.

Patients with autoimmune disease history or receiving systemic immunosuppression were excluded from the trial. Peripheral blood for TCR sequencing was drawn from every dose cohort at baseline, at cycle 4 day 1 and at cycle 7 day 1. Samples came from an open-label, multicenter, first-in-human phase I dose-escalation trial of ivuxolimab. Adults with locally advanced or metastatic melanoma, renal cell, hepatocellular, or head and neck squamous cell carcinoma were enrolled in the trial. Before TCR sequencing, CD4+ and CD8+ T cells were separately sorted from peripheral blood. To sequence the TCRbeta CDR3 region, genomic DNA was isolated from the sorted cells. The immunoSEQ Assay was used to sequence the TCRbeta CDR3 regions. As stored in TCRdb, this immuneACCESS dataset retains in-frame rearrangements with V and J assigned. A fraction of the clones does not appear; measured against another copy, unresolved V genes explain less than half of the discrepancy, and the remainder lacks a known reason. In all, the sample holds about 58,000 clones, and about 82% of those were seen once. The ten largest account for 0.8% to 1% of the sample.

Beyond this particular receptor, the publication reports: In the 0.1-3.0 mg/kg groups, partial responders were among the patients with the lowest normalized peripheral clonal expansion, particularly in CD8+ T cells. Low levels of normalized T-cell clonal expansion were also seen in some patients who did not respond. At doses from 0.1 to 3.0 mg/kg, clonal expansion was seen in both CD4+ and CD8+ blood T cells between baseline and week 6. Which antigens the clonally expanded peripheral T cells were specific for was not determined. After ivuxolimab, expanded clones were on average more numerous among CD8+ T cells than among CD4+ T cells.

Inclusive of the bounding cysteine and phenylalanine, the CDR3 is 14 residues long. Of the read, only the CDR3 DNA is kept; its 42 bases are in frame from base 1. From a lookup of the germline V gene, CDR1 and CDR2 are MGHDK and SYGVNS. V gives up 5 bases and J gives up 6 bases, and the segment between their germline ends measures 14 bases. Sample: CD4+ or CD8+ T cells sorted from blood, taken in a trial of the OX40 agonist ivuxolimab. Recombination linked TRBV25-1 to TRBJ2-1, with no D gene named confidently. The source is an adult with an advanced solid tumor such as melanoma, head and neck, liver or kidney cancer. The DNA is TGTGCCAGCAGTACCCGACCGGGCCCCAATGAGCAGTTCTTC. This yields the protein CASSTRPGPNEQFF. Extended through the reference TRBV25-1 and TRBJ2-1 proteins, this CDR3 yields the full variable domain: EADIYQTPRYLVIGTGKKITLECSQTMGHDKMYWYQQDPGMELHLIHYSYGVNSTEKGDLSSESTVSRIRTEHFPLTLESARPSHTSQYLCASSTRPGPNEQFFGPGTRLTVL.